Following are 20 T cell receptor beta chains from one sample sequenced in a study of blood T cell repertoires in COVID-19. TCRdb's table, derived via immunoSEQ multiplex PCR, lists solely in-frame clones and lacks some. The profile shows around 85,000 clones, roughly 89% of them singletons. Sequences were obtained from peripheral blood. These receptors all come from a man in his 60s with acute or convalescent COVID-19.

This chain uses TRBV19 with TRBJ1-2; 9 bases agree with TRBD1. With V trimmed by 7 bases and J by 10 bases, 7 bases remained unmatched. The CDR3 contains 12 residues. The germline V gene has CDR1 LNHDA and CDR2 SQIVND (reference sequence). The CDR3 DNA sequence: TGTGCCAGTAAACGGGGGACAGGGACCTACACCTTC. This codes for CASKRGTGTYTF.

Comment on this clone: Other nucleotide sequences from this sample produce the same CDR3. The CDR3 nucleotides read TGTGCCAGTCGCGGAACCGGGAACTATGGCTACACCTTC. Translation: CASRGTGNYGYTF. This chain uses TRBV19 with TRBJ1-2; D call uncertain. Germline V CDR1 and CDR2: LNHDA, SQIVND (reference sequence). This CDR3 comprises 13 residues. With 8 bases removed from V and 2 bases from J, the gap between germline ends came to 12 bases.

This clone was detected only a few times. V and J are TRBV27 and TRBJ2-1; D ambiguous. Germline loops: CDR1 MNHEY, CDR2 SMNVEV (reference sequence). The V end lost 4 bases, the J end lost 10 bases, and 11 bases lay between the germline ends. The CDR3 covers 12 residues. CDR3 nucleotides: TGTGCCAGCAGTTATGGCAGTTTAGAGCAGTTCTTC. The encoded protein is CASSYGSLEQFF.

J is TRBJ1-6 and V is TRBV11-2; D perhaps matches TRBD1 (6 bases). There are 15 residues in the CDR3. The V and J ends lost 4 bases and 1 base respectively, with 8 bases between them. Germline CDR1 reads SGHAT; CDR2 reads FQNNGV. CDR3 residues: CASSSRGSYNSPLHF. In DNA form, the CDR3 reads TGTGCCAGCAGCTCAAGGGGGTCCTATAATTCACCCCTCCACTTT.

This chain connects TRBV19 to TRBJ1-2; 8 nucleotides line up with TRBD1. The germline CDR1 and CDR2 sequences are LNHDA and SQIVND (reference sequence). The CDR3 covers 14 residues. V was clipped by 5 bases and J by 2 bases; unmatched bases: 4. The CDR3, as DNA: TGTGCCAGTAGTCTAGGACAGGGAAACTATGGCTACACCTTC. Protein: CASSLGQGNYGYTF.

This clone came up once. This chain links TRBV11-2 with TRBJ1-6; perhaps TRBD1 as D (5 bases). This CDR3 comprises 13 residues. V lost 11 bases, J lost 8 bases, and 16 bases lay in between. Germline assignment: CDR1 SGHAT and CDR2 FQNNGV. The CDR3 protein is CAAGAQSDSPLHF. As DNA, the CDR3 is TGTGCCGCTGGGGCACAGTCGGATTCACCCCTCCACTTT.

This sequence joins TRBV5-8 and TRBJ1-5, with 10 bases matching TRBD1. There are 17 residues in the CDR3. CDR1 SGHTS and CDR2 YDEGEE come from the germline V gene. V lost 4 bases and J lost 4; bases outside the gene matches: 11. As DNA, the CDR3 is TGTGCCAGCAGCCACCTTTTGGGACAGGGGATGAATCAGCCCCAGCATTTT. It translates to CASSHLLGQGMNQPQHF. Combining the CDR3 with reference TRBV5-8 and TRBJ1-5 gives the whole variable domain EAGVTQSPTHLIKTRGQQATLRCSPISGHTSVYWYQQALGLGLQFLLWYDEGEERNRGNFPPRFSGRQFPNYSSELNVNALELEDSALYLCASSHLLGQGMNQPQHFGDGTRLSIL.

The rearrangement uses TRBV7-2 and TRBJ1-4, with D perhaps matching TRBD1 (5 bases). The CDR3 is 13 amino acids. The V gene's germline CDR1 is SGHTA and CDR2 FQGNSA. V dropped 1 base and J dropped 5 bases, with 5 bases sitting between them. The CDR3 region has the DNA TGTGCCAGCAGCTTAGGACAGAATGAAAAACTGTTTTTT. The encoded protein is CASSLGQNEKLFF.

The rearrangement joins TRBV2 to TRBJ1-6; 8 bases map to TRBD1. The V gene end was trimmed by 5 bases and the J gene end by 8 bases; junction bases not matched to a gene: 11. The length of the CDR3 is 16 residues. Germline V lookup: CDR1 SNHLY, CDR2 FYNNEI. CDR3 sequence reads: CASSQTGGQVDSPLHF. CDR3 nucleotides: TGTGCCAGCAGTCAGACCGGGGGACAGGTGGATTCACCCCTCCACTTT.

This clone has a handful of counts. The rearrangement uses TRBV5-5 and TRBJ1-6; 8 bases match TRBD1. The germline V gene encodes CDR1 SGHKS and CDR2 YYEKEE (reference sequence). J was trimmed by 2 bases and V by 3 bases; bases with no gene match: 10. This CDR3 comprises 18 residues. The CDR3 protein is CASSWGGDRHTYNSPLHF. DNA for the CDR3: TGTGCCAGCAGCTGGGGCGGGGACAGGCATACCTATAATTCACCCCTCCACTTT.

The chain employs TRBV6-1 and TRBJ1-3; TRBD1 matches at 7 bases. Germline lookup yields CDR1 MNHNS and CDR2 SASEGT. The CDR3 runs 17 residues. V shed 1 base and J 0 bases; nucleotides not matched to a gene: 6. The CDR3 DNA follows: TGTGCCAGCAGTGAAGAGCAGGGGGGAGGCTCTGGAAACACCATATATTTT. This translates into CASSEEQGGGSGNTIYF.

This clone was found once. The CDR3 here is CASSWGPGGGAGSTDTQYF. The CDR3, as DNA: TGCGCCAGCTCTTGGGGTCCTGGCGGGGGGGCCGGAAGCACAGATACGCAGTATTTT. This chain links TRBV5-1 with TRBJ2-3; 9 nucleotides match TRBD2. J gave up 0 bases and V 7 bases, and 18 bases lay outside the gene matches. The germline V gene encodes CDR1 SGHRS and CDR2 YFSETQ. The CDR3 sequence is 19 residues long.

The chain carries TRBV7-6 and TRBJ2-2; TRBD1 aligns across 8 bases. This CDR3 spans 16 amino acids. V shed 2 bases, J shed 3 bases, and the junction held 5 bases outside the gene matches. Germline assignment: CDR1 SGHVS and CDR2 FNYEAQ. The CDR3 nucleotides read TGTGCCAGCAGCTTATCCCCGGGACAGGACACCGGGGAGCTGTTTTTT. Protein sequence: CASSLSPGQDTGELFF.

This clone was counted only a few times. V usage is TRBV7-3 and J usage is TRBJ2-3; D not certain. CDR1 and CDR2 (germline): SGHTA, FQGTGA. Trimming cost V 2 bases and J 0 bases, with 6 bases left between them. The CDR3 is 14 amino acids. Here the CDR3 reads CASSLFGSTDTQYF. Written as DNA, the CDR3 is TGTGCCAGCAGCTTATTCGGTAGCACAGATACGCAGTATTTT. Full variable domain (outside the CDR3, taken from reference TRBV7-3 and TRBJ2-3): GAGVSQTPSNKVTEKGKYVELRCDPISGHTALYWYRQSLGQGPEFLIYFQGTGAADDSGLPNDRFFAVRPEGSVSTLKIQRTERGDSAVYLCASSLFGSTDTQYFGPGTRLTVL.

DNA for the CDR3: TGTGCCAGCAGCTCACCGGGACAAACGAACACTGAAGCTTTCTTT. Its protein product is CASSSPGQTNTEAFF. The V call is TRBV5-4, the J call TRBJ1-1, with D perhaps matching TRBD1 (6 bases). V dropped 3 bases and J dropped 1 base, with 13 bases sitting between them. From germline, CDR1 is SGHNT and CDR2 YYREEE (reference sequence). The CDR3 has 15 amino acids.

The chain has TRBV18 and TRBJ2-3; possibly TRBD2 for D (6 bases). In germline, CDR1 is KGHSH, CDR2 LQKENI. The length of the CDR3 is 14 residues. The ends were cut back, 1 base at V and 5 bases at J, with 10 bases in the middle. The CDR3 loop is CASSPLTGEDTQYF. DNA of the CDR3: TGTGCCAGCTCACCACTCACGGGGGAAGATACGCAGTATTTT.

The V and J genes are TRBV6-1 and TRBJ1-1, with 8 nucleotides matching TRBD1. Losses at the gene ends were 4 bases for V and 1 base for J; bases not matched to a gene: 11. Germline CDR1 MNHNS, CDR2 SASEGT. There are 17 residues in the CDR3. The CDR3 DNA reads TGTGCCAGCAGTGCCACGATCCAGGGGGCGAGGAACACTGAAGCTTTCTTT. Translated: CASSATIQGARNTEAFF.

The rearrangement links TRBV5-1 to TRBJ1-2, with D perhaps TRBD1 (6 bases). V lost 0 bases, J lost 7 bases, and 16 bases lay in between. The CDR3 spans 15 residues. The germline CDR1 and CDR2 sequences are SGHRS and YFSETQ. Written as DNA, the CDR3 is TGCGCCAGCAGCTTGGATCAGGGGCCCCAGAGTGGCTACACCTTC. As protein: CASSLDQGPQSGYTF.

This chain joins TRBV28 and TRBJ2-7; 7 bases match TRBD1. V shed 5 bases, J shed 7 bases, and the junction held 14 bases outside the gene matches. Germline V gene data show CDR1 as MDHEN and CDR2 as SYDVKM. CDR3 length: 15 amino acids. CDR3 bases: TGTGCCAGCAGTCAACTTACCAGGGGGTTATATGAGCAGTACTTC. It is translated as CASSQLTRGLYEQYF.

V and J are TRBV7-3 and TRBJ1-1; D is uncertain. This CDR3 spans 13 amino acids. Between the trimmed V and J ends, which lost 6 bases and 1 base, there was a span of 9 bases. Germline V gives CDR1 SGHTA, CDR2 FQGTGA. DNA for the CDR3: TGTGCCAGCAGTTCATCTAGGAACACTGAAGCTTTCTTT. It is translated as CASSSSRNTEAFF.